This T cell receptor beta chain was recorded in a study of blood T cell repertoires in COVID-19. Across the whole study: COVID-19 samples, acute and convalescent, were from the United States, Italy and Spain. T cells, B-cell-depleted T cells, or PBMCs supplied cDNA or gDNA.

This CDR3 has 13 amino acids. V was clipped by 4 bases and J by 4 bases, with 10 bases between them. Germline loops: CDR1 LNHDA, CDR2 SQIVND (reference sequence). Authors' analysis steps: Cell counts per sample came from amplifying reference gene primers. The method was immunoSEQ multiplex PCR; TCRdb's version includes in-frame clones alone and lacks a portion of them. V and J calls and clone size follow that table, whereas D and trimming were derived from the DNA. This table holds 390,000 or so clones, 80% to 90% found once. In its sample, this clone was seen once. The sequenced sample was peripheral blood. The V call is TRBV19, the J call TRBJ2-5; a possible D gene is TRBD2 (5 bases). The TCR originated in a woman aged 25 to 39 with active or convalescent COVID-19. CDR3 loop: CASSNGISETQYF. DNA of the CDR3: TGTGCCAGTAGTAACGGGATCTCAGAGACCCAGTACTTC.